These T cell receptor beta chains were read from a single sample in a study of CD8 T cells in Susac syndrome. Each CDR3 protein is one row after TCRdb ran MiXCR on the immunoSEQ multiplex PCR reads. The sample yields 100,000 to 150,000 distinct CDR3 sequences, over 85% seen once. Sequenced: CD4+ T cells from PBMCs. Source of these receptors: a human donor in good health. Each CDR3 is given with its conserved first and last residue. The D gene is left open where the match is weak. A clone size is listed for some rows: how often the clone was seen (once, few, many), or a class if it is expanded.

v_gene	abundance	d_gene	j_gene	CDR3nt	CDR3aa
TRBV5-1	NA	TRBD1	TRBJ1-2	TGCGCCAGCAGCTCGGGACAGTATGGCTACACCTTC	CASSSGQYGYTF
TRBV29-1	NA	TRBD1	TRBJ1-4	TGCAGCGTTGACGGACAGGGGCAAAGTAATGAAAAACTGTTTTTT	CSVDGQGQSNEKLFF
TRBV15	NA	NA	TRBJ2-4	TGTGCCACCAGCAGAGCCGGGACAGCCAAAAACATTCAGTACTTC	CATSRAGTAKNIQYF
TRBV20-1	once	NA	TRBJ2-3	TGCAGTGCTTCGACTAGCACAGATACGCAGTATTTT	CSASTSTDTQYF
TRBV24-1	once	NA	TRBJ2-2	TGTGCCACCAGTTTCGCCTTGAACACCGGGGAGCTGTTTTTT	CATSFALNTGELFF
TRBV29-1	NA	TRBD1	TRBJ1-2	TGCAGCGGAGGGACAGGTTGGGACTATGGCTACACCTTC	CSGGTGWDYGYTF
TRBV20-1	NA	NA	TRBJ1-4	TGCAGTGCCAAGAGGGAAAAACTGTTTTTT	CSAKREKLFF
TRBV7-2	NA	TRBD1	TRBJ1-5	TGTGCCAGCAGCCTCCTGGACAGGGGGGAGCCCCAGCATTTT	CASSLLDRGEPQHF
TRBV4-1	once	TRBD1	TRBJ2-3	TGCGCCAGCAGCCAAAAGGTACGGACAGGCGGCACAGATACGCAGTATTTT	CASSQKVRTGGTDTQYF
TRBV20-1	NA	NA	TRBJ2-7	TGCAGTGCTAGCGGGGGTTGGGCCTACTACGAGCAGTACTTC	CSASGGWAYYEQYF
TRBV20-1	NA	NA	TRBJ1-2	TGCAGTGCTAGAGAGCCCGGGAACCTATACTATGGCTACACCTTC	CSAREPGNLYYGYTF
TRBV19	NA	NA	TRBJ2-5	TGTGCCAGTAGTATCACAGGCGCACAAGAGACCCAGTACTTC	CASSITGAQETQYF
TRBV5-1	NA	NA	TRBJ1-6	TGCGCCAGCAGGGGGACGGACGGATATAATTCACCCCTCCACTTT	CASRGTDGYNSPLHF
TRBV5-1	NA	NA	TRBJ1-3	TGCGCCAGCCAAGGGAGTTCGGGAAACACCATATATTTT	CASQGSSGNTIYF
TRBV3-1	NA	NA	TRBJ1-5	TGTGCCAGCAGCCAAGATTTTGGCGGGGGGCAGCCCCAGCATTTT	CASSQDFGGGQPQHF
TRBV30	NA	NA	TRBJ1-6	TGTGCCTCCCCCGGCCTCTACAGGGATTCACCCCTCCACTTT	CASPGLYRDSPLHF
TRBV19	NA	NA	TRBJ1-2	TGTGCCAGTAGTATAGGACCCGAGACTTATGGCTACACCTTC	CASSIGPETYGYTF
TRBV7-9	NA	TRBD2	TRBJ2-1	TGTGCCAGCAGCTTTCGGGAGGGGGATGAGCAGTTCTTC	CASSFREGDEQFF
TRBV5-1	NA	NA	TRBJ1-1	TGCGCCAGCAGCCACGGGGACGGGAACACTGAAGCTTTCTTT	CASSHGDGNTEAFF